The T cell receptor beta chain under discussion was sequenced for a study of tumor-infiltrating lymphocytes in primary liver carcinoma (dated by TCRdb to 2017 to 2019). Regarding the study in general: Hepatocellular carcinoma (four) or combined HCC and intrahepatic cholangiocarcinoma (one) was present in the five patients, who were three men and two women aged 30 to 69 years. Samples yielded roughly 3.5 to 8 million productive TCRbeta reads; read depth did not differ significantly between tissue types. The five patients had tumors of stage T1-T3 N0M0, with maximum diameters ranging from 4.2 to 10 cm. High reproducibility was observed for the technical replicate repertoires, with mean shared-clone rates roughly 0.87 and correlation coefficients above 0.98. For each liver tumor, the study sampled five regions along with adjacent normal tissue and blood, and applied TCRbeta repertoire sequencing, expression microarrays and whole-exome sequencing. To link TCRbeta repertoire diversity with the local molecular phenotype, the 25 or so tumor region samples were profiled using Agilent mRNA microarrays. A total of about 35 specimens from 5 patients, comprising 25 or so tumor regions, 5 adjacent noncancerous liver tissues and 5 peripheral blood samples, were covered by TCRbeta repertoire sequencing. Study-wide findings and limitations: The study included only 4 to 6 patients, and the authors note findings should be validated in a larger study. Since the samples were bulk and unsorted, there was no way to compare CD4+ and CD8+ T cell repertoires. Compared with blood, tumors had a significantly larger share of the repertoire taken up by the top 250 clones (p = 0.039). Repertoire overlap was higher between tumor regions (mean about 36%) than tumor-adjacent (approximately 17%) or tumor-blood (about 14%) pairs, consistent with antigen-driven expansion. Just about 8-25% of top clones turned up in all five regions of a tumor, which suggests spatial heterogeneity among tumor-infiltrating T cells. Only the TCR beta chain was sequenced, which likely underestimates true repertoire diversity because unpaired alpha chains were not captured.

Total RNA and DNA were co-extracted from about 20-30 mg of bulk tissue with the AllPrep DNA/RNA mini kit, without cell sorting. A few patients with histopathologically diagnosed primary liver carcinoma underwent surgical resection in China between November 2015 and March 2016. At the time of sampling, the patients had chronic HBV infection and had not received any treatment. Each tumor was sampled at five spatially separated regions: the tumor centre plus the superior, inferior, left-lateral and right-lateral poles. Histology showed that every tumor sample contained more than 80% viable tumor cells. Fresh tumor and adjacent tissue pieces were bisected, with one half stored in RNAlater at -80 degrees C and the other half sent for histology. Using a constant-region primer and ProtoScript II reverse transcriptase, TCRbeta-specific cDNA was reverse-transcribed from 400 to 550 ng total RNA. TCRbeta libraries were built with three nested multiplex PCR rounds, a slightly modified ARM-PCR procedure. The first two PCR rounds used multiplex TRBV1-TRBV30 forward primers with a Cbeta reverse primer, each for approximately 10 cycles. Sample barcodes and Illumina adapters were attached in a final 25-cycle PCR using Deep VentR polymerase. Before sequencing, amplicons between 200 and 500 bp were purified from gel using a QIAquick gel extraction kit. TCRbeta amplicons were sequenced on an Illumina HiSeq 2500 with 250-bp paired-end reads. The paper's processing steps were these. Reads were quality-trimmed with Trimmomatic v0.33, and paired reads were merged with FLASH v1.2.11 to recover full CDR3 sequences. V, D and J germline segments were assigned to the rearranged TCRbeta sequences using MiGEC v1.2.1b. Clonotype statistics and Shannon-Wiener diversity indices were calculated with VDJtools v1.0.0. Except for diversity analysis, only the 250 most abundant clonotypes of each sample were used in subsequent analyses to reduce sampling bias. TCRdb cleaned the public reads at Q25 with fastp, built clones with MiXCR and kept in-frame beta chains. Each CDR3 protein appears once, grouped with its most common genes and DNA. These V and J calls originate from TCRdb's pipeline instead of the authors' own analysis. The sample data list around 27,000 distinct CDR3 sequences, and around 84% of these were observed just once. Clones ranked in the top ten supply approximately 45% of the sample.

This clonotype appeared a few times. Its specific antigen is unknown. One end of the junction does not line up with germline, which may come from a read error. The germline V gene provides CDR1 MNHEY and CDR2 SVGAGI. The cysteine opens and the phenylalanine closes a CDR3 of 15 amino acids. Solely the CDR3 DNA is kept, with 45 bases framed from the first base. Source material: liver tumor tissue from sampling region 3. The sample's cell subset or site, from its label and the paper: tumor region T3, left-lateral pole. The V and J genes are TRBV6-5 and TRBJ2-7, with 10 bases matching TRBD1. The receptor was derived from a man aged 40-49 years with primary liver carcinoma and hepatitis B virus infection. In nucleotide form, the sequence is TGTGCCAGCAGACCCGGACAGGGGGTGGGGTACGAGCAATACTTC. Translated, it reads CASRPGQGVGYEQYF.